These 3 T cell receptor beta chains originate from one sample sequenced in a study of OX40 agonist ivuxolimab in advanced cancers. Data came from immunoSEQ multiplex PCR; TCRdb stores just in-frame clones and leaves some out. This table has about 61,000 clones, approximately 86% appearing once. Sequenced here: CD4+ or CD8+ T cells sorted from blood, sampled in a trial of the OX40 agonist ivuxolimab. The receptors come from an adult with an advanced solid tumor such as melanoma, head and neck, liver or kidney cancer.

V is TRBV7-6 and J is TRBJ2-1; 13 bases line up with TRBD2. The germline V gene encodes CDR1 SGHVS and CDR2 FNYEAQ. Trimming at V came to 5 bases and at J to 6 bases, leaving 7 bases not matched to a gene. The CDR3 runs 16 residues. Here the CDR3 DNA reads TGTGCCAGCAGCCACCCACGGACTAGCGGGAGCAATGAGCAGTTCTTC. Encoded protein: CASSHPRTSGSNEQFF.

The chain joins TRBV5-4 to TRBJ2-1; possible D gene TRBD2, 6 bases. Germline V gene data show CDR1 as SGHNT and CDR2 as YYREEE (reference sequence). This CDR3 has 13 residues. The V end lost 5 bases, the J end lost 8 bases, and 14 bases lay between the germline ends. Here the CDR3 DNA reads TGTGCCAGCAGTCCCGGACCGGGGGATGAGCAGTTCTTC. It is translated as CASSPGPGDEQFF.

Here the CDR3 DNA reads TGTGCCAGCTGCGAGGGCCTTATCAATGAGCAGTTCTTC. Amino acids: CASCEGLINEQFF. The chain combines TRBV2 with TRBJ2-1; possibly TRBD2 for D (5 bases). This CDR3 has 13 amino acids. Trimming cost V 8 bases and J 6 bases, with 14 bases left between them. The germline CDR1 and CDR2 sequences are SNHLY and FYNNEI.